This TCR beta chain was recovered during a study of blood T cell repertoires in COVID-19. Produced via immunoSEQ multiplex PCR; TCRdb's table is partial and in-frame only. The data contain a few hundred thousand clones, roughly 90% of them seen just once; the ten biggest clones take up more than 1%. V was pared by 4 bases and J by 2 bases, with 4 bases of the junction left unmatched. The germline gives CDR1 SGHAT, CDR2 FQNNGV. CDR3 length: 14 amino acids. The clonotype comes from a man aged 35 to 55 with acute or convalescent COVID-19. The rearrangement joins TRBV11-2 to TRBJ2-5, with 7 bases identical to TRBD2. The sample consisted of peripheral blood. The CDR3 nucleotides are TGTGCCAGCAGCTCCCCGGGGGGACAAGAGACCCAGTACTTC. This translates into CASSSPGGQETQYF.